This T cell receptor (beta chain) appears in the sequencing data of a study of brain metastases from non-small cell lung cancer. Study-level results: Fewer infiltrating T cells were found in brain metastases than primaries. Brain metastases shared most TCR repertoire with primaries, with sparse T cells.

Assay used: immunoSEQ multiplex PCR; TCRdb lists only in-frame clones, some missing. Of around 3,000 clones listed, about 91% are singletons. The CDR3 extends over 21 amino acids. The ends were cut back, 2 bases at V and 0 bases at J, with 27 bases in the middle. The germline V gene has CDR1 MNHEY and CDR2 SMNVEV (reference sequence). About this clone: No antigen is known for it.

This rearrangement joins TRBV27 to TRBJ2-3, with D perhaps given as TRBD1 or TRBD2 (6 bases each). The sequencing input was primary lung tumor tissue. The clonotype was recovered from a donor over 35 with non-small cell lung cancer. CDR3: CASSLRARLLQGGSSTDTQYF. CDR3 nucleotides: TGTGCCAGCAGTTTACGTGCGCGGCTATTACAGGGAGGTTCTAGCACAGATACGCAGTATTTT.